The subject of this entry is one T cell receptor beta chain. Clones were read by immunoSEQ multiplex PCR, and TCRdb kept only the in-frame ones, dropping some. The sample includes 30,000 to 40,000 clones, 87% seen only once; the top ten take approximately 1.9%. These data come from a study of blood T cell repertoires in COVID-19. Study information: The study drew acute and convalescent COVID-19 samples from the United States, Italy and Spain. The cDNA or gDNA used as material had been derived from T cells, B-cell-depleted T cells, or PBMCs.

The sequenced material came from peripheral blood. This sequence was found in a man aged 50 or older with active or convalescent COVID-19.

The CDR3 spells CAWETDRGRQTQYF. CDR3 coding DNA: TGTGCCTGGGAGACCGACAGGGGGCGGCAGACCCAGTACTTC. V gene TRBV30 combines with J gene TRBJ2-5, with 10 positions matching TRBD1. V trimming: 5 bases; J trimming: 6 bases; junction bases outside the gene matches: 9. The CDR3 has 14 residues. Per the germline V gene, CDR1 is GTSNPN and CDR2 is SVGIG (reference sequence). Based on the CDR3 plus reference TRBV30 and TRBJ2-5, the full variable domain is SQTIHQWPATLVQPVGSPLSLECTVEGTSNPNLYWYRQAAGRGLQLLFYSVGIGQISSEVPQNLSASRPQDRQFILSSKKLLLSDSGFYLCAWETDRGRQTQYFGPGTRLLVL.